Many counts were recorded for the clone carrying this T cell receptor beta chain. Its antigen is unidentified. The data derive from a study of response to subunit inactivated influenza vaccine. TCRdb reprocessed the RT-PCR reads via MiXCR and lists one record per CDR3 protein. The sample consists of more than 200,000 distinct CDR3 sequences, 9% to 15% of them appearing once. Study observations and caveats: Authors suggested that a seasonal influenza vaccination recruits few new T cells each time.

This CDR3 region has 11 residues. The ends were cut back, 5 bases at V and 6 bases at J, with 4 bases in the middle. Sequenced here: non-naive T cells sorted from PBMCs, sampled less than 15 days before vaccination. The TCR comes from a man aged 50-60 years who received an inactivated influenza vaccine. The chain combines TRBV12-3 or TRBV12-4 with TRBJ2-2; no definite D call. The CDR3, as DNA: TGTGCCAGCAGTCCCCCCGGGGAGCTGTTTTTT. Its translation is CASSPPGELFF.